This entry lists 27 T cell receptor beta chains sequenced from one sample in a study of cytotoxic CD8 clonotypes in ibrutinib-treated CLL. Libraries were prepared by immunoSEQ multiplex PCR; TCRdb keeps only in-frame clonotypes and omits some of them. The table includes about 130,000 clones, about four fifths detected once. The sequencing used PBMCs, collected after 12 months of ibrutinib treatment. The receptor source for this set is a human donor with chronic lymphocytic leukemia.

This clone appeared a single time. This chain links TRBV28 with TRBJ1-1; D unclear. The germline V gene encodes CDR1 MDHEN and CDR2 SYDVKM. V lost 5 bases to trimming and J lost 0 bases, with 7 bases between them. The CDR3 spans 13 residues. As DNA, the CDR3 is TGTGCCAGCAGTCGCCGGGTGAACACTGAAGCTTTCTTT. It yields the protein CASSRRVNTEAFF.

The gene calls are TRBV6-6 and TRBJ1-5, with TRBD1 identical over 7 bases. The CDR3 loop spans 15 amino acids. V shed 2 bases, J shed 2 bases, and the junction held 3 bases outside the gene matches. The germline V gene has CDR1 MNHNY and CDR2 SVGAGI (reference sequence). DNA of the CDR3: TGTGCCAGCAGTTACCAGGGGGGAGGCAATCAGCCCCAGCATTTT. Protein sequence: CASSYQGGGNQPQHF.

This clone was recorded only once. The chain couples TRBV27 to TRBJ1-1; TRBD1 matches 8 bases. The ends lost 5 bases at V and 4 bases at J; junction bases unmatched: 9. The V gene's germline CDR1 is MNHEY and CDR2 SMNVEV (reference sequence). The CDR3 spans 15 residues. CDR3: CASSTRQGNGTEAFF. CDR3 nucleotide sequence: TGTGCCAGCAGTACACGACAGGGGAACGGCACTGAAGCTTTCTTT.

The chain employs TRBV7-2 and TRBJ2-3; 11 bases fit TRBD2. This CDR3 contains 14 residues. The V and J ends lost 3 bases and 5 bases, in that order; junction bases with no gene match: 1. CDR1 and CDR2 from the germline V gene are SGHTA and FQGNSA. CDR3 region: CASSFGLAGDTQYF. Written as DNA, the CDR3 is TGTGCCAGCAGCTTTGGACTAGCGGGAGATACGCAGTATTTT. Supplemented by reference TRBV7-2 and TRBJ2-3, the full variable domain reads GAGVSQSPSNKVTEKGKDVELRCDPISGHTALYWYRQSLGQGLEFLIYFQGNSAPDKSGLPSDRFSAERTGGSVSTLTIQRTQQEDSAVYLCASSFGLAGDTQYFGPGTRLTVL.

CDR3 amino acids: CASSLPRTAETQYF. The CDR3 nucleotides are TGTGCCAGCAGCCTTCCCCGGACAGCGGAGACCCAGTACTTC. The chain joins TRBV5-5 to TRBJ2-5; possibly TRBD1 for D (6 bases). This CDR3 comprises 14 residues. Germline assignment: CDR1 SGHKS and CDR2 YYEKEE (reference sequence). The germline V and J ends were trimmed by 4 bases and 5 bases, with 15 bases remaining between them.

J is TRBJ1-3 and V is TRBV10-3; TRBD1 might be the D (6 bases). The germline gives CDR1 ENHRY, CDR2 SYGVKD. This CDR3 has 15 amino acids. V was trimmed by 10 bases and J by 4 bases, leaving 20 bases between them. In DNA form, the CDR3 reads TGTGCCACGAAAGGGACACAGGGTCCAGGAAACACCATATATTTT. Encoded protein: CATKGTQGPGNTIYF.

V and J are TRBV6-1 and TRBJ1-5, with D possibly matching TRBD1 (6 bases). The V gene lost 7 bases and the J gene lost 8 bases, with 21 bases spanning the gap. This CDR3 has 15 amino acids. CDR1 MNHNS and CDR2 SASEGT come from the germline V gene. The CDR3 sequence: CASKRISGVFEPQHF. In DNA form, the CDR3 reads TGTGCCAGCAAGAGGATATCAGGGGTTTTTGAGCCCCAGCATTTT.

The chain has TRBV9 and TRBJ2-1, with D hard to call. This CDR3 spans 15 amino acids. CDR1 is SGDLS and CDR2 is YYNGEE in the germline V gene. The germline V and J ends were trimmed by 0 bases and 1 base, with 8 bases remaining between them. The CDR3 coding sequence is TGTGCCAGCAGCGTAGCTGGGGATTCCTACAATGAGCAGTTCTTC. Its protein is CASSVAGDSYNEQFF.

This rearrangement joins TRBV21-1 to TRBJ2-1; the DNA was not used to check the table's D call, TRBD2. TRBV21-1 constitutes a pseudogene. The CDR3 loop spans 19 amino acids. CDR3 amino acids: CASSKGGLAGGPFYNEQFF. The DNA of the CDR3 is TGTGCCAGCAGCAAAGGGGGACTAGCGGGAGGGCCGTTCTACAATGAGCAGTTCTTC.

The table lists this clone with a count of one. V gene TRBV28 combines with J gene TRBJ2-3, with 8 nucleotides matching TRBD2. Germline V lookup: CDR1 MDHEN, CDR2 SYDVKM. Trimming at V came to 3 bases and at J to 2 bases, leaving 7 bases not matched to a gene. The CDR3 covers 16 residues. CDR3 bases: TGTGCCAGCAGTTTGGGAGCGGGAGTTTTCACAGATACGCAGTATTTT. This codes for CASSLGAGVFTDTQYF.

The chain combines TRBV30 with TRBJ1-3; 9 nucleotides agree with TRBD1. The V and J ends lost 5 bases and 0 bases, in that order; junction bases with no gene match: 2. Germline V CDR1 and CDR2: GTSNPN, SVGIG (reference sequence). The CDR3 has 14 amino acids. The DNA for the CDR3 is TGTGCCTGGGGACAGGGGAGCTCTGGAAACACCATATATTTT. Protein product: CAWGQGSSGNTIYF.

Comments on this clone: This specimen includes other DNA sequences encoding the same CDR3. The rearrangement links TRBV9 to TRBJ2-2; D uncertain. This CDR3 has 13 amino acids. Germline V lookup: CDR1 SGDLS, CDR2 YYNGEE. V lost 2 bases to trimming and J lost 4 bases, with 6 bases between them. CDR3 in DNA: TGTGCCAGCAGCGTTACCGGCACCGGGGAGCTGTTTTTT. Protein product: CASSVTGTGELFF.

The chain employs TRBV7-6 and TRBJ1-1, with a possible D match to TRBD1 (5 bases). Per the germline V gene, CDR1 is SGHVS and CDR2 is FNYEAQ. The germline V and J ends were trimmed by 5 bases and 4 bases, with 11 bases remaining between them. The CDR3 contains 13 residues. The CDR3 protein is CASSQGRGTEAFF. DNA of the CDR3: TGTGCCAGCAGCCAAGGGAGGGGCACTGAAGCTTTCTTT.

DNA for the CDR3: TGTGCCAGCAGCCGCCAGGGGGTGGAAGCTTTCTTT. Its translation is CASSRQGVEAFF. This chain links TRBV7-8 with TRBJ1-1; 7 nucleotides agree with TRBD1. With 5 bases clipped from V and 8 bases from J, the junction kept 5 bases outside the gene matches. The CDR3 length is 12 residues. Looked up from germline, CDR1 is SGHVS and CDR2 is FQNEAQ.

The chain combines TRBV6-1 with TRBJ2-1; 9 nucleotides line up with TRBD2. This CDR3 region has 13 residues. Germline CDR1 MNHNS, CDR2 SASEGT. V dropped 9 bases and J dropped 9; count of bases not matched to a gene: 9. The CDR3 loop is CASRREGLGEQFF. The CDR3 DNA follows: TGTGCCAGTCGGCGGGAGGGCTTAGGTGAGCAGTTCTTC.

The chain uses TRBV18 and TRBJ1-4; D uncertain. This CDR3 spans 15 amino acids. Trimming pared 3 bases from V and 8 bases from J, leaving 16 bases between. Germline CDR1 reads KGHSH; CDR2 reads LQKENI. CDR3 coding DNA: TGTGCCAGCTCACCTTTGACGGCCGGAGGGGAAAAACTGTTTTTT. Translating it yields CASSPLTAGGEKLFF.

This clone appeared a few times. The genes are TRBV5-6 and TRBJ2-3, with a weak D call TRBD1 (6 bases). Trimming removed 3 bases at V and 4 bases at J, with 21 bases between. This CDR3 has 17 residues. Looked up from germline, CDR1 is SGHDT and CDR2 is YYEEEE. The CDR3: CASSSRHIIHRADTQYF. CDR3 DNA sequence: TGTGCCAGCAGCTCGCGCCATATAATCCACAGGGCAGATACGCAGTATTTT.

The chain carries TRBV7-9 and TRBJ1-2; D unresolved. Between the trimmed V and J ends, which lost 3 bases and 4 bases, there was a span of 12 bases. Germline V gene data show CDR1 as SEHNR and CDR2 as FQNEAQ (reference sequence). The CDR3 extends over 14 amino acids. CDR3 protein: CASSFPGVTYGYTF. CDR3 DNA sequence: TGTGCCAGCAGCTTTCCAGGAGTAACCTATGGCTACACCTTC.

This clone was seen only once. The chain joins TRBV5-6 to TRBJ1-1, with a weak D call TRBD1 (5 bases). CDR1 is SGHDT and CDR2 is YYEEEE in the germline V gene. This CDR3 is built from 15 residues. V was pared by 2 bases and J by 6 bases, with 17 bases between. The CDR3 sequence: CASSLRRGSYPEAFF. CDR3 coding DNA: TGTGCCAGCAGCTTAAGGAGGGGCAGCTATCCTGAAGCTTTCTTT.

This clone occurred a few times. V usage is TRBV14 and J usage is TRBJ2-1, with 10 bases fitting TRBD1. The CDR3 extends over 15 amino acids. J gave up 4 bases and V 3 bases, and 3 bases lay outside the gene matches. The germline V gene encodes CDR1 SGHDN and CDR2 FVKESK. The CDR3 nucleotides read TGTGCCAGCAGCCAGCTGGGACAGGGGTACAATGAGCAGTTCTTC. This codes for CASSQLGQGYNEQFF.

The table lists this clone with a count of one. The chain couples TRBV30 to TRBJ1-5; tentative D call: TRBD1 (5 bases). The germline V and J ends were trimmed by 2 bases and 2 bases, with 10 bases remaining between them. The germline V gene encodes CDR1 GTSNPN and CDR2 SVGIG (reference sequence). The CDR3 is 14 amino acids. CDR3 sequence reads: CAWSIKGGNQPQHF. In nucleotides, the CDR3 is TGTGCCTGGAGTATCAAAGGGGGCAATCAGCCCCAGCATTTT. Complete variable domain (other parts from reference TRBV30 and TRBJ1-5): SQTIHQWPATLVQPVGSPLSLECTVEGTSNPNLYWYRQAAGRGLQLLFYSVGIGQISSEVPQNLSASRPQDRQFILSSKKLLLSDSGFYLCAWSIKGGNQPQHFGDGTRLSIL.

The chain combines TRBV29-1 with TRBJ1-2; D unclear. The CDR3 totals 11 residues. Trimming took off 4 bases at V and 5 bases at J, with 8 bases between the two ends. CDR1 is SQVTM and CDR2 is ANQGSEA in the germline V gene. CDR3 in DNA: TGCAGCGTTGTAGTAGGGTATGGCTACACCTTC. Its protein is CSVVVGYGYTF.

The V gene is TRBV4-1, the J gene TRBJ2-1; 13 bases line up with TRBD2. Germline trimming cut 4 bases from V and 7 bases from J; bases unmatched to any gene: 4. CDR3 length: 15 residues. CDR1 and CDR2 from the germline V gene are MGHRA and YSYEKL. The CDR3 loop reads CASSRTGLAGNEQFF. The CDR3 DNA is TGCGCCAGCAGCCGGACGGGACTAGCGGGAAATGAGCAGTTCTTC.

The V and J genes are TRBV7-7 and TRBJ2-5; 8 bases fit TRBD2. Trimming at V came to 6 bases and at J to 9 bases, leaving 9 bases not matched to a gene. The CDR3 runs 13 residues. Germline V gene sequence: CDR1 SSHAT, CDR2 FNYEAQ (reference sequence). CDR3 sequence: CASSPSGGRAQYF. As DNA, the CDR3 is TGTGCCAGCAGTCCAAGCGGGGGTAGAGCCCAGTACTTC. Using reference TRBV7-7 and TRBJ2-5 for the parts outside the CDR3, the full variable domain is GAGVSQSPRYKVTKRGQDVTLRCDPISSHATLYWYQQALGQGPEFLTYFNYEAQPDKSGLPSDRFSAERPEGSISTLTIQRTEQRDSAMYRCASSPSGGRAQYFGPGTRLLVL.

This chain links TRBV9 with TRBJ2-7, with TRBD2 as a possible D gene (6 bases). CDR1 SGDLS and CDR2 YYNGEE come from the germline V gene. Trimming took off 2 bases at V and 0 bases at J, with 9 bases between the two ends. The CDR3 sequence is 14 residues long. The CDR3 coding sequence is TGTGCCAGCAGCGTCGCGGGGTACTCCTACGAGCAGTACTTC. This encodes CASSVAGYSYEQYF.

The genes are TRBV28 and TRBJ2-7; 10 positions agree with TRBD2. Germline trimming cut 4 bases from V and 5 bases from J; bases unmatched to any gene: 5. Germline V gives CDR1 MDHEN, CDR2 SYDVKM. The CDR3 sequence is 14 residues long. This chain's CDR3 is CASSSGTSAHEQYF. DNA for the CDR3: TGTGCCAGCAGTTCCGGGACTAGCGCCCACGAGCAGTACTTC.

The chain carries TRBV6-5 and TRBJ2-5, with D tentatively TRBD2 (7 bases). Trimming took 6 bases from V and 4 from J, leaving 15 bases between them. The germline V gene encodes CDR1 MNHEY and CDR2 SVGAGI. The CDR3 is 14 amino acids. CDR3 bases: TGTGCCAGCAGACGATACGGGGGGCGAGAGACCCAGTACTTC. It specifies CASRRYGGRETQYF.